The T cell receptor beta chain under discussion was sequenced for a study of early T cells in non-severe SARS-CoV-2 infection. About the study: Sequencing used unsorted whole-blood bulk RNA, so chains lack pairing.

TCRdb itself ran the 5' RACE reads through MiXCR, one entry per CDR3 protein. This table holds tens of thousands of distinct CDR3 sequences, 6% to 8.5% found once. V lost 5 bases and J lost 3, with 14 bases in between. Looked up from germline, CDR1 is KGHSH and CDR2 is LQKENI. This CDR3 has 14 amino acids. The table lists this clonotype with a few counts. The specimen sequenced was whole blood. This receptor was obtained from an adult who was a healthcare worker with PCR-confirmed SARS-CoV-2 infection or an uninfected control (not recorded which). The chain combines TRBV18 with TRBJ2-7; D may be TRBD1 (6 bases). CDR3 amino acids: CASSGAGVNYEQYF. The CDR3 DNA reads as TGTGCCAGCTCAGGGGCAGGGGTTAACTACGAGCAGTACTTC.